This T cell receptor beta chain was sequenced in a study of cytomegalovirus exposure and HLA in healthy donors. This clone was recorded only once. PCR employed 60 Vbeta and 13 Jbeta primers. Using immunoSEQ multiplex PCR, the repertoire was profiled, and TCRdb retains in-frame clones only, with some absent. The table shows 90,000 to 130,000 clones, with around 80% occurring only once. The clonotype originates from a man aged 25 to 40 in good health and CMV-seropositive. Sequences were obtained from PBMCs.

The CDR3 is CATGDRETQYF. The CDR3 bases are TGCGCCACCGGGGATCGGGAGACCCAGTACTTC. The chain joins TRBV10-2 to TRBJ2-5; possibly TRBD2 for D (5 bases). Between the trimmed V and J ends, which lost 10 bases and 5 bases, there was a span of 11 bases. From germline, CDR1 is WSHSY and CDR2 SAAADI. The length of the CDR3 is 11 residues.